This T cell receptor (beta chain) was sequenced during a study of early T cells in non-severe SARS-CoV-2 infection. This clonotype was observed many times. Its antigen remains unknown. Individual cDNA molecules carried attached unique molecular identifiers. TCRdb redid the calling of the 5' RACE reads with MiXCR, one entry per CDR3 protein. The repertoire holds around 27,000 distinct CDR3 sequences, with roughly 9.7% as singletons. Trimming pared 3 bases from V and 2 bases from J, leaving 13 bases between. In germline, CDR1 is KGHDR, CDR2 SFDVKD. The CDR3 covers 16 residues. Broader study findings: Matching results from VDJdb favored anti-spike CD8 responses, leaving private and CD4 specificities undetected.

This TCR came from an adult who was a healthcare worker with PCR-confirmed SARS-CoV-2 infection or an uninfected control (not recorded which). This rearrangement joins TRBV24-1 to TRBJ2-1; tentative D call: TRBD2 (6 bases). Sample: whole blood. The CDR3 nucleotides are TGTGCCACCAGTGATGCGTCTGGCGGGGCCTACAATGAGCAGTTCTTC. Translated, it gives CATSDASGGAYNEQFF.